These T cell receptor beta chains were read from a single sample in a study of PD-L1 blockade in urothelial cancer. Repertoires were generated with immunoSEQ multiplex PCR, while TCRdb's copy carries only in-frame clones and drops some. The repertoire holds about 79,000 clones, with around four fifths as singletons. This specimen consisted of PBMCs, obtained around atezolizumab (anti-PD-L1) treatment. These receptors were collected from a man between 35 and 55 years old with urothelial cancer. Both conserved end residues are part of each CDR3. The D gene is left open where the match is weak. Only part of the rows carry a size: once, few, many, or a class if the clone is expanded.

D: TRBD1; V: TRBV29-1; size: .; J: TRBJ2-6; length: 14; DNA: TGCAGCGTCTTCGACAGGGCTGGGGCCAACGTCCTGACTTTC; CDR3: CSVFDRAGANVLTF
D: .; V: TRBV28; size: few; J: TRBJ1-1; length: 13; DNA: TGTGCCAGCAGTTTGCCGGGGGAACCTGAAGCTTTCTTT; CDR3: CASSLPGEPEAFF
D: TRBD1; V: TRBV6-6; size: .; J: TRBJ1-1; length: 13; DNA: TGTGCCAGCAGTTCCCAGGGGGCCACTGAAGCTTTCTTT; CDR3: CASSSQGATEAFF
D: .; V: TRBV5-1; size: .; J: TRBJ2-2; length: 16; DNA: TGCGCCAGCAGTAGAGACGGGAGTGGGGACACCGGGGAGCTGTTTTTT; CDR3: CASSRDGSGDTGELFF
D: TRBD1; V: TRBV27; size: .; J: TRBJ1-5; length: 14; DNA: TGTGCCAGCACTGGACAGGGAAGCAATCAGCCCCAGCATTTT; CDR3: CASTGQGSNQPQHF
D: .; V: TRBV28; size: few; J: TRBJ2-3; length: 17; DNA: TGTGCCAGCAAACGTGAGGGAAGTCCTTTTCGAGCAGATACGCAGTATTTT; CDR3: CASKREGSPFRADTQYF
D: .; V: TRBV29-1; size: .; J: TRBJ1-2; length: 11; DNA: TGCAGCGTTGACCAGGAACGGGGCTACACCTTC; CDR3: CSVDQERGYTF
D: .; V: TRBV6-5; size: .; J: TRBJ2-3; length: 15; DNA: TGTGCCAGCAGTTACGCGACACCGAGCACAGATACGCAGTATTTT; CDR3: CASSYATPSTDTQYF
D: TRBD2; V: TRBV18; size: .; J: TRBJ2-1; length: 15; DNA: TGTGCCAGCTCACTCCCCCTAGCGGGTTGGAAAGAGCAGTTCTTC; CDR3: CASSLPLAGWKEQFF
D: TRBD1; V: TRBV6-1; size: few; J: TRBJ1-2; length: 14; DNA: TGTGCCAGCAGTCCCGACAGGGGGATCTATGGCTACACCTTC; CDR3: CASSPDRGIYGYTF
D: TRBD1; V: TRBV20-1; size: .; J: TRBJ2-1; length: 11; DNA: TGCAGTGCAACAGGACAGGTAGAGCAGTTCTTC; CDR3: CSATGQVEQFF
D: .; V: TRBV14; size: .; J: TRBJ2-1; length: 13; DNA: TGTGCCAGCAGCCAAGGGGTAGGGGGAGAGCAGTTCTTC; CDR3: CASSQGVGGEQFF
D: TRBD2; V: TRBV10-1; size: once; J: TRBJ2-1; length: 16; DNA: TGCGCCAGCAGTGAGTCGTGGACTAGCGGTTACAATGAGCAGTTCTTC; CDR3: CASSESWTSGYNEQFF
D: .; V: TRBV11-3; size: .; J: TRBJ2-7; length: 15; DNA: TGTGCCAGCAGCTTAAGCGGAGCGGGTAATTACGAGCAGTACTTC; CDR3: CASSLSGAGNYEQYF